This entry concerns a single T cell receptor beta chain. The data are from a study of blood T cell repertoires in COVID-19. For the study at large: Spain, Italy and the United States supplied samples that represented acute and convalescent COVID-19. The analysed material was cDNA or gDNA that came from T cells, B-cell-depleted T cells, or PBMCs.

As processed by the authors: Amplified reference gene primers provided the basis for estimating nucleated cell counts. Profiled with immunoSEQ multiplex PCR; TCRdb holds only in-frame clones, not every one. V and J calls and clone size are those listed in that table; D and trimming were worked out from the DNA. This sample has nearly 250,000 clones, with approximately 89% found just once. Germline V gene data show CDR1 as LGHDT and CDR2 as YNNKEL (reference sequence). V was clipped by 4 bases and J by 3 bases, with 12 bases between them. CDR3 length: 14 residues. The chain links TRBV3-1 (or the pseudogene TRBV3-2) to TRBJ1-1; possibly TRBD1 for D (6 bases). Sequencing was carried out using peripheral blood. The TCR comes from a woman aged 60-75 years who had recovered from COVID-19. CDR3 amino acids: CASSLEGGDTEAFF. The CDR3 DNA reads TGTGCCAGCAGCCTTGAGGGGGGGGACACTGAAGCTTTCTTT.